This T cell receptor (beta chain) was documented in a study of cytomegalovirus exposure and HLA in healthy donors. General study points: TCR beta chains numbering more than 150 were designated cytomegalovirus-associated.

The CDR3 spans 15 residues. J was trimmed by 4 bases and V by 0 bases; bases with no gene match: 6. Germline CDR1 and CDR2: LNHNV and YYDKDF (reference sequence). For this clone: Its antigen remains unidentified.

Profiled with immunoSEQ multiplex PCR; TCRdb holds only in-frame clones, not every one. The repertoire has around 90,000 clones, 84% of them found once; the top ten carry 9% to 13%. This chain links TRBV15 with TRBJ2-7; 7 nucleotides align to TRBD1. What was sequenced was PBMCs. This TCR derives from a woman aged 18-30 years in good health and CMV-seropositive. The chain's CDR3 is CATSRDSGQLYEQYF. The CDR3 nucleotides are TGTGCCACCAGCAGAGATTCGGGACAGCTATACGAGCAGTACTTC. The full variable domain, completed using reference TRBV15 and TRBJ2-7, is DAMVIQNPRYQVTQFGKPVTLSCSQTLNHNVMYWYQQKSSQAPKLLFHYYDKDFNNEADTPDNFQSRRPNTSFCFLDIRSPGLGDTAMYLCATSRDSGQLYEQYFGPGTRLTVT.